Each of the 28 T cell receptor beta chains below was sequenced from the same sample in a study of identical twins (dated by TCRdb to 2015 to 2016). Libraries were constructed by 5' RACE. TCRdb names Illumina HiSeq 2000 as the instrument used. In TCRdb, the public reads were trimmed at Q25 with fastp and aligned with MiXCR, with productive beta chains retained. Every entry covers one CDR3 protein and lists the most common genes and DNA from its rows. In all, the sample holds more than 250,000 distinct CDR3 sequences, and roughly 8.6% of those were seen once. In total, the top ten clones hold around 2.1% of the sample. The data also belong to a second study, concerning yellow fever vaccine responses in identical twins.

The source material was memory (CD45RO+) T cells sorted from blood. The label giving this sample's cell subset or site can be read as: CD45RO+ enriched T cells. These receptors all come from a woman under 30 in good health.

In this sample, this clonotype turned up many times. The chain combines TRBV7-6 with TRBJ1-5, with D unresolved. Between the trimmed V and J ends, which lost 2 bases and 2 bases, there was a span of 7 bases. This CDR3 region has 14 residues. Germline values: CDR1 SGHVS, CDR2 FNYEAQ. CDR3 DNA sequence: TGTGCCAGCAGCTTAATGGGTGGCAATCAGCCCCAGCATTTT. It codes for CASSLMGGNQPQHF. The variable domain in full, with the rest retrieved from reference TRBV7-6 and TRBJ1-5, is GAGVSQSPRYKVTKRGQDVALRCDPISGHVSLYWYRQALGQGPEFLTYFNYEAQQDKSGLPNDRFSAERPEGSISTLTIQRTEQRDSAMYRCASSLMGGNQPQHFGDGTRLSIL.

This clonotype was recorded at least ten times. This chain links TRBV5-5 with TRBJ2-7; TRBD2 aligns across 8 bases. The CDR3 spans 14 residues. Trimming took 5 bases from V and 7 from J; bases not matched to a gene: 11. CDR1 and CDR2 from the germline V gene are SGHKS and YYEKEE (reference sequence). The CDR3 here is CASSHSGIGGEQYF. In DNA, the CDR3 is TGTGCCAGCAGTCATAGCGGGATCGGAGGGGAGCAGTACTTC. Full variable domain (remainder filled in from reference TRBV5-5 and TRBJ2-7): DAGVTQSPTHLIKTRGQQVTLRCSPISGHKSVSWYQQVLGQGPQFIFQYYEKEERGRGNFPDRFSARQFPNYSSELNVNALLLGDSALYLCASSHSGIGGEQYFGPGTRLTVT.

Many counts were recorded for this clonotype. The chain links TRBV6-1 to TRBJ1-6; 9 bases match TRBD1. V gave up 6 bases and J gave up 10 bases; unmatched junction bases: 4. The CDR3 is 13 residues long. CDR1 is MNHNS, CDR2 SASEGT, per germline. The CDR3 loop is CASSRTGESPLHF. The DNA of the CDR3 is TGTGCCAGCAGCCGGACAGGGGAGTCACCCCTCCACTTT.

V is TRBV7-8 and J is TRBJ1-1; D remains ambiguous. Germline CDR1 reads SGHVS; CDR2 reads FQNEAQ. The CDR3 is made up of 16 amino acids. With 3 bases removed from V and 0 bases from J, the gap between germline ends came to 14 bases. The CDR3 spells CASSFMRVGVNTEAFF. CDR3 nucleotide sequence: TGTGCCAGCAGCTTTATGAGGGTTGGGGTGAACACTGAAGCTTTCTTT.

This clonotype was detected many times. The genes are TRBV5-1 and TRBJ2-7; D is unclear. V lost 0 bases and J 1 base, leaving 14 bases between the germline ends. CDR3 length equals 16 residues. The germline gives CDR1 SGHRS, CDR2 YFSETQ. CDR3 in amino acids: CASSLAAVAGSYEQYF. CDR3 bases: TGCGCCAGCAGCTTGGCCGCGGTAGCTGGTTCCTACGAGCAGTACTTC.

V and J are TRBV12-3 or TRBV12-4 and TRBJ2-6; unclear D gene. This CDR3 has 15 amino acids. Trimming shortened V by 7 bases and J by 0 bases, and 10 bases separated the two germline ends. The CDR3 sequence: CASKFASSGANVLTF. In DNA form, the CDR3 reads TGTGCCAGCAAATTCGCCAGCTCTGGGGCCAACGTCCTGACTTTC.

This clonotype was counted only a few times. CDR3 region: CASSEAGAGSDTQYF. The CDR3 DNA reads as TGTGCCAGCAGTGAGGCGGGAGCGGGGTCAGATACGCAGTATTTT. The rearrangement uses TRBV6-1 and TRBJ2-3; 7 positions agree with TRBD2. Germline V gene lookup returns CDR1 MNHNS and CDR2 SASEGT. The CDR3 is 15 residues long. V gave up 3 bases and J gave up 4 bases; unmatched junction bases: 7.

The rearrangement uses TRBV6-1 and TRBJ1-5; the match to TRBD1 covers 7 bases. The CDR3 is made up of 14 amino acids. V shed 7 bases, J shed 2 bases, and the junction held 5 bases outside the gene matches. Looked up from germline, CDR1 is MNHNS and CDR2 is SASEGT. The CDR3 bases are TGTGCCAGCACCGGGACAGTCGGCAATCAGCCCCAGCATTTT. Encoded protein: CASTGTVGNQPQHF.

The chain recombines TRBV5-8 with TRBJ2-1; TRBD2 matches at 11 bases. The CDR3 spans 16 residues. J gave up 7 bases and V 5 bases, and 11 bases lay outside the gene matches. In germline, CDR1 is SGHTS, CDR2 YDEGEE. The CDR3 sequence: CASRFGTSGNMNEQFF. In DNA, the CDR3 is TGTGCCAGCAGATTCGGGACTAGCGGTAACATGAATGAGCAGTTCTTC. Combining the CDR3 with reference TRBV5-8 and TRBJ2-1 gives the whole variable domain EAGVTQSPTHLIKTRGQQATLRCSPISGHTSVYWYQQALGLGLQFLLWYDEGEERNRGNFPPRFSGRQFPNYSSELNVNALELEDSALYLCASRFGTSGNMNEQFFGPGTRLTVL.

J is TRBJ2-7 and V is TRBV6-1; 11 bases match TRBD2. CDR1 is MNHNS and CDR2 is SASEGT in the germline V gene. CDR3 length equals 14 residues. The ends lost 6 bases at V and 6 bases at J; junction bases unmatched: 7. The DNA for the CDR3 is TGTGCCAGCAGCATAGCGGGAGGGCCTGCCGAGCAGTACTTC. Its protein is CASSIAGGPAEQYF.

The chain links TRBV20-1 to TRBJ2-7; 7 bases are shared with TRBD1. Germline V CDR1 and CDR2: DFQATT, SNEGSKA (reference sequence). This CDR3 contains 15 residues. Trimming at V came to 0 bases and at J to 1 base, leaving 6 bases not matched to a gene. The CDR3 DNA sequence: TGCAGTGCTAGAGATCGGGCAGGGGGTTCCTACGAGCAGTACGTC. Its translation: CSARDRAGGSYEQYV.

This clonotype was observed a few times. The J gene is TRBJ2-5, the V gene TRBV9, with D unclear. CDR1 and CDR2 from the germline V gene are SGDLS and YYNGEE. V was shortened by 3 bases and J by 5 bases, with 11 bases between the two germline ends. The CDR3 has 13 residues. The CDR3: CASSAHNEETQYF. The DNA for the CDR3 is TGTGCCAGCAGCGCCCATAATGAGGAGACCCAGTACTTC.

The chain combines TRBV29-1 with TRBJ2-1; D unresolved. V was shortened by 7 bases and J by 4 bases, with 11 bases between the two germline ends. The CDR3 is 12 amino acids. Per germline, CDR1 SQVTM and CDR2 ANQGSEA. This chain's CDR3 is CSGSDGYNEQFF. The CDR3 DNA sequence: TGCAGCGGCTCGGATGGGTACAATGAGCAGTTCTTC.

J is TRBJ1-2 and V is TRBV29-1; 8 bases are a match to TRBD1. J gave up 8 bases and V 4 bases, and 9 bases lay outside the gene matches. The CDR3 covers 13 residues. Germline V gene lookup returns CDR1 SQVTM and CDR2 ANQGSEA. CDR3 residues: CSVGSGGSEGYTF. The CDR3 DNA is TGCAGCGTTGGTTCAGGGGGCTCGGAGGGCTACACCTTC.

In this sample, this clonotype turned up many times. This chain connects TRBV4-1 to TRBJ2-1; 14 nucleotides line up with TRBD2. J was trimmed by 7 bases and V by 4 bases; bases with no gene match: 3. The CDR3 is 15 amino acids. Germline CDR1 reads MGHRA; CDR2 reads YSYEKL. The CDR3 spells CASSRGLAGENEQFF. In nucleotides, the CDR3 is TGCGCCAGCAGCCGGGGACTAGCGGGAGAGAATGAGCAGTTCTTC.

This clonotype is medium-sized by share. The chain is built from TRBV10-3 and TRBJ2-3; TRBD2 matches at 13 bases. Looked up from germline, CDR1 is ENHRY and CDR2 is SYGVKD. The V and J ends lost 8 bases and 3 bases, in that order; junction bases with no gene match: 5. The CDR3 contains 15 residues. The CDR3 DNA sequence: TGTGCCATCGGGGGGACTAGCGGGATTACAGATACGCAGTATTTT. This sequence encodes CAIGGTSGITDTQYF.

This clonotype was seen ten or more times. V is TRBV5-1 and J is TRBJ2-3, with D tentatively TRBD2 (5 bases). Germline CDR1 SGHRS, CDR2 YFSETQ. The CDR3 spans 13 residues. Trimming removed 6 bases from V and 4 bases from J, with 12 bases in between. CDR3 DNA sequence: TGCGCCAGCATGGAAGGGAGCGCAGATACGCAGTATTTT. Its translation is CASMEGSADTQYF.

This CDR3 reads CASRWEAQGEYGYTF. The DNA for the CDR3 is TGTGCCAGCAGGTGGGAAGCACAGGGGGAATATGGCTACACCTTC. This sequence joins TRBV6-1 and TRBJ1-2; 8 nucleotides align to TRBD1. The CDR3 length is 15 residues. Trimming took 6 bases from V and 5 from J; bases not matched to a gene: 11. Germline-derived CDR1 and CDR2 are MNHNS and SASEGT.

At least ten counts were recorded for this clonotype. This sequence joins TRBV6-2 or TRBV6-3 and TRBJ1-6; TRBD1 agrees at 7 bases. CDR3 size: 13 residues. Germline values: CDR1 MNHEY, CDR2 SVGEGT. V dropped 7 bases and J dropped 5; count of bases not matched to a gene: 2. In DNA form, the CDR3 reads TGTGCCAGCAACGACAGGGATAATTCACCCCTCCACTTT. Its translation is CASNDRDNSPLHF.

This clonotype was counted ten times or more. V usage is TRBV5-1 and J usage is TRBJ2-1; 8 bases fit TRBD1. J gave up 0 bases and V 3 bases, and 5 bases lay outside the gene matches. Germline V lookup: CDR1 SGHRS, CDR2 YFSETQ. This CDR3 is built from 16 residues. The CDR3 DNA reads as TGCGCCAGCAGCTGGGGGGACAGGAACTCCTACAATGAGCAGTTCTTC. Residues: CASSWGDRNSYNEQFF.

The chain uses TRBV6-2 or TRBV6-3 and TRBJ2-2; 8 nucleotides line up with TRBD1. The germline V gene has CDR1 MNHEY and CDR2 SVGEGT. V lost 5 bases and J lost 5; bases outside the gene matches: 10. The CDR3 totals 16 residues. The CDR3 sequence: CASSHRGQGWTGELFF. CDR3 coding DNA: TGTGCCAGCAGTCACCGCGGACAGGGTTGGACCGGGGAGCTGTTTTTT.

The table lists this clonotype with a few counts. This chain links TRBV7-2 with TRBJ2-7, with 7 bases aligning to TRBD1. Germline V gene lookup returns CDR1 SGHTA and CDR2 FQGNSA. V shed 5 bases, J shed 3 bases, and the junction held 4 bases outside the gene matches. The CDR3 length is 13 residues. CDR3: CASSPRTGYEQYV. The CDR3 DNA reads as TGTGCCAGCAGCCCTAGGACAGGCTACGAGCAGTACGTC.

This chain links TRBV28 with TRBJ1-3; the D gene is possibly TRBD1 (5 bases). Trimming removed 3 bases at V and 0 bases at J, with 12 bases between. The CDR3 sequence is 16 residues long. Per the germline V gene, CDR1 is MDHEN and CDR2 is SYDVKM. This CDR3 is CASSFFGTSSGNTIYF. CDR3 bases: TGTGCCAGCAGTTTCTTTGGGACCAGCTCTGGAAACACCATATATTTT.

This clonotype occurred once. The genes are TRBV11-1 and TRBJ1-2; no reliable D call. The CDR3 consists of 12 residues. Germline CDR1 SGHAT, CDR2 FQDESV (reference sequence). V lost 5 bases and J 6 bases, leaving 10 bases between the germline ends. In DNA form, the CDR3 reads TGTGCCAGCAGCCTCCACACAGATGGCTACACCTTC. Translation gives CASSLHTDGYTF.

This clonotype was counted a few times. The chain has TRBV7-8 and TRBJ2-1; D not certain. In germline, CDR1 is SGHVS, CDR2 FQNEAQ. Between the trimmed V and J ends, which lost 1 base and 4 bases, there was a span of 11 bases. There are 15 residues in the CDR3. CDR3 protein: CASSLVGLRYNEQFF. The CDR3 bases are TGTGCCAGCAGCTTAGTTGGCCTAAGATACAATGAGCAGTTCTTC.

The V and J genes are TRBV20-1 and TRBJ1-3; 8 nucleotides align to TRBD1. Trimming cost V 0 bases and J 3 bases; bases outside gene matches: 7. The CDR3 is 16 residues long. Per germline, CDR1 DFQATT and CDR2 SNEGSKA (reference sequence). For the CDR3, the DNA is TGCAGTGCTAGAGATCTTAGTACAGGGGGTGGAAACACCATATATTTT. This codes for CSARDLSTGGGNTIYF.

The table lists this clonotype with many counts. This rearrangement joins TRBV5-1 to TRBJ2-2; D is tentatively TRBD1 or TRBD2 (5 bases each). CDR1 is SGHRS, CDR2 YFSETQ, per germline. Between the trimmed V and J ends, which lost 4 bases and 6 bases, there was a span of 19 bases. This CDR3 has 16 residues. CDR3 DNA: TGCGCCAGCAGCCCCGGGACCATCGGGCCCGCCGGGGAGCTGTTTTTT. Translation gives CASSPGTIGPAGELFF.

On this clonotype itself: This could be a read error, since a much larger clone is one nucleotide away. V and J are TRBV3-1 and TRBJ2-2; D gene ambiguous. The germline gives CDR1 LGHDT, CDR2 YNNKEL (reference sequence). This CDR3 contains 17 residues. The CDR3, as DNA: TGTGCCTGCAGCCAAGGCTTGAGCAGTCTGAACCCCGGGGAGCTGTTTTTT. It codes for CACSQGLSSLNPGELFF. The whole variable domain, filled in from reference TRBV3-1 and TRBJ2-2, reads DTAVSQTPKYLVTQMGNDKSIKCEQNLGHDTMYWYKQDSKKFLKIMFSYNNKELIINETVPNRFSPKSPDKAHLNLHINSLELGDSAVYFCACSQGLSSLNPGELFFGEGSRLTVL.